Listed below are T cell receptor beta chains from one sample, sequenced in a study of beta chain features in type 1 diabetes. The data were produced by immunoSEQ multiplex PCR, yet TCRdb's version contains in-frame clones alone and is incomplete. The repertoire holds hundreds of thousands of clones, about 10% seen once, with under 0.035% in the top ten. The sample taken for sequencing was naive CD4+ T cells from blood. The origin of the receptors is a woman aged 18-29 years in good health. The CDR3 runs from the conserved cysteine through the conserved F or W. A D gene is named only where the DNA matches it firmly. Clone size is stated in some rows and not others, as once, few, many or a class when expanded.

len,j_gene,v_gene,d_gene,abundance,CDR3nt,CDR3aa
14,TRBJ2-7,TRBV7-9,.,.,TGTGCCAGCAGCTTAGTAGCCACGAGCTACGAGCAGTACTTC,CASSLVATSYEQYF
14,TRBJ2-3,TRBV6-1,TRBD2,few,TGTGCCAGCAGAAGACTAGCGGGAACAGATACGCAGTATTTT,CASRRLAGTDTQYF
12,TRBJ1-6,TRBV7-3,.,few,TGTGCCAGCAGCTCGGGGAATTCACCCCTCCACTTT,CASSSGNSPLHF
12,TRBJ2-3,TRBV5-1,.,.,TGCGCCAGCAGCCCGGAGATAGATACGCAGTATTTT,CASSPEIDTQYF
14,TRBJ1-1,TRBV7-9,.,few,TGTGCCAGCAGCTTAACACAGGAGAACACTGAAGCTTTCTTT,CASSLTQENTEAFF
12,TRBJ1-2,TRBV7-2,.,.,TGTGCCAGCAGCACACTCAGGGAAGGCTACACCTTC,CASSTLREGYTF
16,TRBJ2-3,TRBV5-1,TRBD2,.,TGCGCCAGCAGCCCTGGACTAGCGGGATCCGCAGATACGCAGTATTTT,CASSPGLAGSADTQYF
17,TRBJ2-3,TRBV25-1,.,few,TGTGCCAGCAGTGAACAAGGGGCAGGGGTGCGCACAGATACGCAGTATTTT,CASSEQGAGVRTDTQYF
17,TRBJ2-7,TRBV28,.,.,TGTGCCAGCAGTTTATCTTACAGAAACACCTACTCCTACGAGCAGTACTTC,CASSLSYRNTYSYEQYF
16,TRBJ1-1,TRBV28,.,.,TGTGCCAGCAGCCCGAGGTGGGGGTCGGGGGGAACTGAAGCTTTCTTT,CASSPRWGSGGTEAFF
16,TRBJ1-1,TRBV9,.,few,TGTGCCAGCAGCGTAGGCTTCGACAGTCTGAACACTGAAGCTTTCTTT,CASSVGFDSLNTEAFF
15,TRBJ2-7,TRBV5-1,TRBD2,.,TGCGCCAGCATGTCCGGACTAGCGGGAGCCTACGAGCAGTACTTC,CASMSGLAGAYEQYF
15,TRBJ2-5,TRBV2,TRBD2,few,TGTGCCAGCAGTGGACTAGCGGGGAGCCAAGAGACCCAGTACTTC,CASSGLAGSQETQYF
15,TRBJ2-2,TRBV11-3,TRBD1,.,TGTGCCAGCAGTCCGACAGGGAGTGCCACCGGGGAGCTGTTTTTT,CASSPTGSATGELFF
12,TRBJ2-7,TRBV19,TRBD1,few,TGTGCCAGTATAGGGACAGGCTACGAGCAGTACTTC,CASIGTGYEQYF
14,TRBJ2-1,TRBV4-2,TRBD2,many,TGTGCCAGCAGCCCCGCTAGCGGGAACTCCGAGCAGTTCTTC,CASSPASGNSEQFF
14,TRBJ1-1,TRBV10-3,.,.,TGTGCCATCAGTGAGTCACTTGCGAACACTGAAGCTTTCTTT,CAISESLANTEAFF
15,TRBJ1-5,TRBV7-8,TRBD1,.,TGTGCCAGCAGCTCCCGAGGGGGCGGCAATCAGCCCCAGCATTTT,CASSSRGGGNQPQHF
16,TRBJ2-1,TRBV13,TRBD2,.,TGTGCCAGCAGTCTACTAGCGGGAGGGTTCTACAATGAGCAGTTCTTC,CASSLLAGGFYNEQFF
15,TRBJ2-1,TRBV5-5,.,few,TGTGCCAGCAGCTCGGACGTAGCGACGTACAATGAGCAGTTCTTC,CASSSDVATYNEQFF
14,TRBJ2-7,TRBV9,.,.,TGTGCCAGCAGCGTATCTGGGCCCTCCTACGAGCAGTACTTC,CASSVSGPSYEQYF
15,TRBJ2-1,TRBV5-1,TRBD2,.,TGCGCCAGCAGCTTAGTCGGCGGGAGTATAGATGAGCAGTTCTTC,CASSLVGGSIDEQFF
15,TRBJ2-1,TRBV5-1,TRBD2,.,TGCGCCAGCAGCTTCCAGCGGGGGGGCGTGGATGAGCAGTTCTTC,CASSFQRGGVDEQFF
14,TRBJ1-5,TRBV7-9,TRBD1,.,TGTGCCAGCAGTTTGGGACAGTTCAATCAGCCCCAGCATTTT,CASSLGQFNQPQHF
14,TRBJ2-2,TRBV30,TRBD2,few,TGTGCCTGGAGGTCGGGAGGGAACACCGGGGAGCTGTTTTTT,CAWRSGGNTGELFF
15,TRBJ2-3,TRBV7-8,.,.,TGTGCCAGCAGCTTAGGGGTCAGCGTAACAGATACGCAGTATTTT,CASSLGVSVTDTQYF
16,TRBJ2-7,TRBV5-6,.,.,TGTGCCAGCAGCTCCCTGACGGGGGAACTCTCCTACGAGCAGTACTTC,CASSSLTGELSYEQYF
16,TRBJ1-1,TRBV6-5,.,.,TGTGCCAGCAGTTACTGGAGTCCCCGGGGTGTCACTGAAGCTTTCTTT,CASSYWSPRGVTEAFF
13,TRBJ2-1,TRBV28,.,.,TGTGCCAGCAGCTTTCCTGGAGGGACTCTTCAGTTCTTC,CASSFPGGTLQFF
15,TRBJ2-1,TRBV5-1,.,few,TGCGCCAGCAGCCCCCGACTAAGCTCCTACAATGAGCAGTTCTTC,CASSPRLSSYNEQFF
13,TRBJ1-1,TRBV4-1,.,many,TGCGCCACCAGAAAAGGGGTGAACACTGAAGCTTTCTTT,CATRKGVNTEAFF
16,TRBJ2-3,TRBV7-9,.,few,TGTGCCAGCAGCTTAGGCAAAGGGACAAGCACAGATACGCAGTATTTT,CASSLGKGTSTDTQYF
13,TRBJ2-7,TRBV6-5,.,once,TGTGCCAGCAGTCGACAGGAGGCCTACGAGCAGTACTTC,CASSRQEAYEQYF
13,TRBJ1-2,TRBV6-6,.,.,TGTGCCAGCAGTTACTTCAGGGTTGACGGCTACACCTTC,CASSYFRVDGYTF
14,TRBJ1-2,TRBV2,.,few,TGTGCCAGCATCCCGGGGCGGGGGAACTATGGCTACACCTTC,CASIPGRGNYGYTF
16,TRBJ2-7,TRBV27,TRBD1,few,TGTGCCAGCAGTTTATCAACTTGGGGACAGGGCTACGAGCAGTACTTC,CASSLSTWGQGYEQYF
14,TRBJ1-5,TRBV7-9,.,few,TGTGCCAGCAGCTTAGATTATAGCAATCAGCCCCAGCATTTT,CASSLDYSNQPQHF
14,TRBJ2-1,TRBV30,.,.,TGTGCCTGGAGTCTGGGGGGACCCTACAATGAGCAGTTCTTC,CAWSLGGPYNEQFF
14,TRBJ2-7,TRBV29-1,.,few,TGCAGCGTTGCATGGACAGCACTATCCTACGAGCAGTACTTC,CSVAWTALSYEQYF
12,TRBJ1-1,TRBV18,.,few,TGTGCCAGCAACGGGGGGGGCACTGAAGCTTTCTTT,CASNGGGTEAFF
13,TRBJ2-1,TRBV6-1,TRBD2,once,TGTGCCAGCATGATAAGCGGCGGGGGTGAGCAGTTCTTC,CASMISGGGEQFF
17,TRBJ2-1,TRBV15,TRBD2,many,TGTGCCACCAGCCGAAGCGGGGGCAGGCTCTTCGCAAATGAGCAGTTCTTC,CATSRSGGRLFANEQFF
15,TRBJ2-1,TRBV5-4,.,.,TGTGCCAGCAGCCCCCCCCGAGGGTCCTACAATGAGCAGTTCTTC,CASSPPRGSYNEQFF
14,TRBJ2-1,TRBV10-2,.,few,TGCGCCAGCAGCCCCCCGGGGGTCGGAAATGAGCAGTTCTTC,CASSPPGVGNEQFF
15,TRBJ1-4,TRBV2,TRBD1,.,TGTGCCAGCAGCGGTTCCGGGACAGGGTCCCGAAAACTGTTTTTT,CASSGSGTGSRKLFF
15,TRBJ1-1,TRBV6-1,TRBD1,.,TGTGCCAGCACCACACCAACAGGGGTTAGCACTGAAGCTTTCTTT,CASTTPTGVSTEAFF
13,TRBJ1-1,TRBV6-5,.,.,TGTGCCAGCAGTGCCAGGAGGAGCACTGAAGCTTTCTTT,CASSARRSTEAFF
13,TRBJ2-1,TRBV6-5,.,.,TGTGCCAGCAGTCGACAAAAAAGTGTTGAGCAGTTCTTC,CASSRQKSVEQFF
15,TRBJ2-5,TRBV29-1,TRBD1,many,TGCAGCGTTCAACTGGGACAGGGGCAGGGAGAGACCCAGTACTTC,CSVQLGQGQGETQYF
16,TRBJ2-1,TRBV7-2,TRBD2,many,TGTGCCAGCAGTCTAGCCAGGACTAGCGGTTACAATGAGCAGTTCTTC,CASSLARTSGYNEQFF
13,TRBJ2-1,TRBV5-1,TRBD2,few,TGCGCCAGCAGCTTGGTGGAGCGGGGCGCTAAGTTCTTC,CASSLVERGAKFF
16,TRBJ1-2,TRBV5-1,.,.,TGCGCCAGCAGCACTGGTGTCCCCGGAGGACCGGTGAGCTACACCTTC,CASSTGVPGGPVSYTF
14,TRBJ2-7,TRBV4-2,TRBD1,.,TGTGCCAGCAGCCAAAACGACAGGGACTACGAGCAGTACTTC,CASSQNDRDYEQYF
15,TRBJ1-2,TRBV9,TRBD1,.,TGTGCCAGCAGCGACCGGGACAGGGGAGCCTATGGCTACACCTTC,CASSDRDRGAYGYTF